Listed here are 32 T cell receptor beta chains from one sample, sequenced in a study of blood T cell repertoires in COVID-19. Assay: immunoSEQ multiplex PCR; the TCRdb copy retains only in-frame clones and omits some. The sample shows roughly 180,000 clones, about 90% of them seen only once. Sequencing was done on a sample of peripheral blood. These receptor sequences come from a man in his 70s with active or convalescent COVID-19.

The chain has TRBV28 and TRBJ1-4; TRBD1 is a possible D gene (5 bases). The CDR3 covers 15 residues. CDR1 and CDR2 from the germline V gene are MDHEN and SYDVKM. V was cut by 3 bases and J by 3 bases, with 11 bases left in between. CDR3 sequence (DNA): TGTGCCAGCAGTTTGCCAGAGACAGCTAATGAAAAACTGTTTTTT. Its protein product is CASSLPETANEKLFF.

The chain is built from TRBV7-7 and TRBJ2-2; the match to TRBD2 covers 13 bases. The CDR3 consists of 17 residues. Looked up from germline, CDR1 is SSHAT and CDR2 is FNYEAQ (reference sequence). J lost 5 bases, V lost 4 bases, and 7 bases had no gene match. CDR3 amino acids: CASSSWTSGGATGELFF. CDR3 in DNA: TGTGCCAGCAGCTCGTGGACTAGCGGGGGAGCTACCGGGGAGCTGTTTTTT.

In DNA form, the CDR3 reads TGTGCCAGCAGAGCCCGGACAGGGGAGATTAATGAAAAACTGTTTTTT. As protein: CASRARTGEINEKLFF. This chain links TRBV2 with TRBJ1-4; 9 bases are a match to TRBD1. CDR1 is SNHLY and CDR2 is FYNNEI in the germline V gene. V lost 6 bases to trimming and J lost 4 bases; unmatched junction nucleotides: 9. The CDR3 sequence is 16 residues long.

The rearrangement links TRBV6-6 to TRBJ2-1; D uncertain. The germline V gene has CDR1 MNHNY and CDR2 SVGAGI (reference sequence). CDR3 length equals 12 residues. Trimming took 4 bases from V and 2 from J, leaving 3 bases between them. The CDR3 is CASSSTYNEQFF. The CDR3 bases are TGTGCCAGCAGTTCAACCTACAATGAGCAGTTCTTC.

V gene TRBV28 combines with J gene TRBJ1-1; D perhaps matches TRBD1 (6 bases). CDR1 and CDR2 (germline): MDHEN, SYDVKM. V gave up 3 bases and J gave up 4 bases, with 12 bases separating them. The CDR3 runs 14 residues. Written as DNA, the CDR3 is TGTGCCAGCAGTTTGTCAGGGGATCGCACTGAAGCTTTCTTT. Translation gives CASSLSGDRTEAFF.

The chain carries TRBV27 and TRBJ2-7, with 7 bases lining up with TRBD1. J gave up 5 bases and V 1 base, and 5 bases lay outside the gene matches. Germline-derived CDR1 and CDR2 are MNHEY and SMNVEV (reference sequence). CDR3 length: 14 amino acids. CDR3 DNA sequence: TGTGCCAGCAGTTTATACAGGGGAATCCACGAGCAGTACTTC. It specifies CASSLYRGIHEQYF.

V and J are TRBV18 and TRBJ1-6; D is unclear. CDR3 length equals 12 residues. The germline V and J ends were trimmed by 3 bases and 7 bases, with 4 bases remaining between them. From germline, CDR1 is KGHSH and CDR2 LQKENI. CDR3 DNA: TGTGCCAGCTCACCCCCGAATTCACCCCTCCACTTT. It is translated as CASSPPNSPLHF. Full variable domain (remainder filled in from reference TRBV18 and TRBJ1-6): NAGVMQNPRHLVRRRGQEARLRCSPMKGHSHVYWYRQLPEEGLKFMVYLQKENIIDESGMPKERFSAEFPKEGPSILRIQQVVRGDSAAYFCASSPPNSPLHFGNGTRLTVT.

V is TRBV6-2 or TRBV6-3 and J is TRBJ2-1, with 7 bases fitting TRBD2. This CDR3 region has 18 residues. The V gene's germline CDR1 is MNHEY and CDR2 SVGEGT. V gave up 3 bases and J gave up 7 bases; unmatched junction bases: 18. The CDR3 sequence is CASSYLREYDLPKNEQFF. The CDR3 nucleotides read TGTGCCAGCAGTTATTTGCGGGAGTACGACTTACCTAAAAATGAGCAGTTCTTC.

The V gene is TRBV3-1 (or the pseudogene TRBV3-2), the J gene TRBJ2-2; 7 bases are shared with TRBD1. The CDR3 runs 15 residues. V gave up 1 base and J gave up 5 bases; unmatched junction bases: 4. Germline V lookup: CDR1 LGHDT, CDR2 YNNKEL (reference sequence). CDR3 coding DNA: TGTGCCAGCAGCCAAGTGACAGGGTGGACCGGGGAGCTGTTTTTT. Its protein is CASSQVTGWTGELFF.

V is TRBV19 and J is TRBJ1-1; D is possibly TRBD1 (5 bases). V was trimmed by 3 bases and J by 0 bases, leaving 14 bases between them. Germline-derived CDR1 and CDR2 are LNHDA and SQIVND (reference sequence). The length of the CDR3 is 16 residues. CDR3 residues: CASSMGPGEMNTEAFF. CDR3 DNA: TGTGCCAGTAGTATGGGTCCGGGGGAAATGAACACTGAAGCTTTCTTT.

This chain uses TRBV7-2 with TRBJ1-4, with 7 bases that match TRBD1. CDR3 length: 14 residues. Trimming removed 5 bases from V and 7 bases from J; junction bases left unmatched: 7. In germline, CDR1 is SGHTA, CDR2 FQGNSA. CDR3 amino acids: CASSGDRIFEKLFF. The CDR3 DNA sequence: TGTGCCAGCAGCGGGGACAGAATTTTTGAAAAACTGTTTTTT.

The chain is built from TRBV7-2 and TRBJ1-6, with TRBD1 identical over 7 bases. From germline, CDR1 is SGHTA and CDR2 FQGNSA. J was trimmed by 7 bases and V by 6 bases; bases with no gene match: 6. CDR3 length equals 14 residues. CDR3 in DNA: TGTGCCAGCAGTCGGGACAGTAGCAATTCACCCCTCCACTTT. Translation: CASSRDSSNSPLHF.

The chain carries TRBV25-1 and TRBJ1-1; 10 nucleotides agree with TRBD1. After removal of 6 bases from V and 3 bases from J, the junction contained 4 bases not matched to a gene. CDR1 MGHDK and CDR2 SYGVNS come from the germline V gene. The CDR3 covers 14 residues. In DNA, the CDR3 is TGTGCCAGCAGCCGACAGGGGGCCTACACTGAAGCTTTCTTT. It yields the protein CASSRQGAYTEAFF.

V is TRBV20-1 and J is TRBJ1-5; TRBD1 aligns across 10 bases. The CDR3 is 18 residues long. V trimming: 3 bases; J trimming: 0 bases; junction bases outside the gene matches: 11. Per germline, CDR1 DFQATT and CDR2 SNEGSKA (reference sequence). The CDR3 is CSASRDRGVLYSNQPQHF. The CDR3 DNA is TGCAGTGCTAGTAGGGACAGGGGAGTCCTTTATAGCAATCAGCCCCAGCATTTT.

This sequence joins TRBV6-2 or TRBV6-3 and TRBJ2-3; 10 bases align to TRBD2. The CDR3 has 15 amino acids. Germline loops: CDR1 MNHEY, CDR2 SVGEGT. J lost 3 bases, V lost 7 bases, and 7 bases had no gene match. The CDR3 DNA is TGTGCCAGCACCCCCTCGGGACTAGCGACAGATACGCAGTATTTT. This translates into CASTPSGLATDTQYF.

This sequence joins TRBV3-1 (or the pseudogene TRBV3-2) and TRBJ1-1, with a possible D match to TRBD1 (5 bases). The CDR3 loop spans 16 amino acids. The V gene's germline CDR1 is LGHDT and CDR2 YNNKEL (reference sequence). The V gene lost 3 bases and the J gene lost 7 bases, with 21 bases spanning the gap. The CDR3 reads CASSQQGIFRYGEAFF. CDR3 nucleotides: TGTGCCAGCAGCCAGCAGGGAATTTTCAGGTATGGTGAAGCTTTCTTT.

The chain is built from TRBV30 and TRBJ1-1; unclear D gene. The CDR3 length is 13 residues. V was pared by 0 bases and J by 4 bases, with 9 bases between. Per germline, CDR1 GTSNPN and CDR2 SVGIG (reference sequence). The CDR3 region has the DNA TGTGCCTGGAGTGTGATGGGAGCCACTGAAGCTTTCTTT. This gives the protein CAWSVMGATEAFF. The whole variable domain, remainder taken from reference TRBV30 and TRBJ1-1, is SQTIHQWPATLVQPVGSPLSLECTVEGTSNPNLYWYRQAAGRGLQLLFYSVGIGQISSEVPQNLSASRPQDRQFILSSKKLLLSDSGFYLCAWSVMGATEAFFGQGTRLTVV.

This chain joins TRBV5-1 and TRBJ1-6; 7 positions agree with TRBD1. This CDR3 region has 18 residues. Germline CDR1 reads SGHRS; CDR2 reads YFSETQ. The trim removed 2 bases at V and 1 base at J, leaving 9 bases unmatched. The CDR3 DNA follows: TGCGCCAGCAGCTTTGTCCAGGGGGGACGGTCCTATAATTCACCCCTCCACTTT. Protein: CASSFVQGGRSYNSPLHF.

The chain has TRBV7-3 and TRBJ2-1; 10 nucleotides agree with TRBD1. Trimming removed 5 bases from V and 9 bases from J; junction bases left unmatched: 7. Germline V CDR1 and CDR2: SGHTA, FQGTGA. The CDR3 has 14 amino acids. The CDR3 spells CASSPLGQGTEQFF. In nucleotides, the CDR3 is TGTGCCAGCAGCCCGCTGGGACAGGGGACTGAGCAGTTCTTC. The variable domain in full, completed from reference TRBV7-3 and TRBJ2-1, reads GAGVSQTPSNKVTEKGKYVELRCDPISGHTALYWYRQSLGQGPEFLIYFQGTGAADDSGLPNDRFFAVRPEGSVSTLKIQRTERGDSAVYLCASSPLGQGTEQFFGPGTRLTVL.

This chain uses TRBV7-2 with TRBJ1-3; TRBD1 matches at 7 bases. Per germline, CDR1 SGHTA and CDR2 FQGNSA. The trim removed 3 bases at V and 2 bases at J, leaving 7 bases unmatched. The CDR3 length is 16 residues. CDR3: CASSFSSTGPGNTIYF. For the CDR3, the DNA is TGTGCCAGCAGCTTTTCCTCGACAGGGCCTGGAAACACCATATATTTT.

The J gene is TRBJ1-6, the V gene TRBV7-2, with D hard to call. V dropped 5 bases and J dropped 8 bases, with 16 bases sitting between them. The germline V gene encodes CDR1 SGHTA and CDR2 FQGNSA. This CDR3 comprises 15 residues. Here the CDR3 reads CASSRRGGVDSPLHF. For the CDR3, the DNA is TGTGCCAGCAGCCGTCGGGGTGGTGTTGATTCACCCCTCCACTTT.

The chain uses TRBV4-1 and TRBJ2-7; 12 bases are a match to TRBD1. Trimming at V came to 2 bases and at J to 6 bases, leaving 5 bases not matched to a gene. Germline-derived CDR1 and CDR2 are MGHRA and YSYEKL. This CDR3 contains 15 residues. DNA for the CDR3: TGCGCCAGCAGCCAACCGGGACAGGGGGCCTCCGAGCAGTACTTC. Translating it yields CASSQPGQGASEQYF.

In DNA form, the CDR3 reads TGTGCCAGCAGTTCAGGGTGGGGAAGCTCCTACGAGCAGTACTTC. This gives the protein CASSSGWGSSYEQYF. The genes are TRBV5-6 and TRBJ2-7; the D gene is possibly TRBD1 (5 bases). This CDR3 is built from 15 residues. The ends were cut back, 5 bases at V and 0 bases at J, with 15 bases in the middle. The germline gives CDR1 SGHDT, CDR2 YYEEEE.

The V gene is TRBV19, the J gene TRBJ1-4; 9 bases agree with TRBD1. CDR3 length equals 15 residues. From germline, CDR1 is LNHDA and CDR2 SQIVND (reference sequence). Trimming cost V 7 bases and J 6 bases; bases outside gene matches: 9. CDR3 DNA sequence: TGTGCCAGTACCCGCCGGGACAGGGCTCATGAAAAACTGTTTTTT. It yields the protein CASTRRDRAHEKLFF.

Only a few counts were recorded for this clone. The chain carries TRBV27 and TRBJ2-7; D is ambiguous. This CDR3 is built from 14 residues. The V end was cut by 6 bases, the J end by 3 bases, with 15 bases between. Germline CDR1 MNHEY, CDR2 SMNVEV (reference sequence). CDR3 region: CASRNGQADYEQYF. CDR3 nucleotide sequence: TGTGCCAGCAGGAATGGGCAGGCCGACTACGAGCAGTACTTC.

V gene TRBV7-8 combines with J gene TRBJ1-1; 7 positions agree with TRBD1. The CDR3 covers 14 residues. V lost 3 bases to trimming and J lost 1 base; unmatched junction nucleotides: 2. Germline V gene sequence: CDR1 SGHVS, CDR2 FQNEAQ. Here the CDR3 DNA reads TGTGCCAGCAGCTTCGGACAGGAGAACACTGAAGCTTTCTTT. Encoded protein: CASSFGQENTEAFF.

The rearrangement links TRBV4-3 to TRBJ1-6, with D possibly being TRBD1 (5 bases). The CDR3 has 16 residues. Trimming stripped 2 bases from V and 9 bases from J, with 17 bases between. CDR1 LGHNA and CDR2 YSLEER come from the germline V gene. CDR3 region: CASSQRGYPQGSPLHF. The CDR3 nucleotides are TGCGCCAGCAGCCAACGTGGGTACCCCCAGGGTTCACCCCTCCACTTT.

This chain's CDR3 is CASSRQEGAGEKLFF. In DNA, the CDR3 is TGCGCCAGCAGCCGCCAGGAGGGGGCAGGAGAAAAACTGTTTTTT. The chain has TRBV5-1 and TRBJ1-4; 7 bases agree with TRBD1. The ends lost 4 bases at V and 8 bases at J; junction bases unmatched: 11. Per the germline V gene, CDR1 is SGHRS and CDR2 is YFSETQ. This CDR3 comprises 15 residues. The full variable domain, rest sourced from reference TRBV5-1 and TRBJ1-4, is KAGVTQTPRYLIKTRGQQVTLSCSPISGHRSVSWYQQTPGQGLQFLFEYFSETQRNKGNFPGRFSGRQFSNSRSEMNVSTLELGDSALYLCASSRQEGAGEKLFFGSGTQLSVL.

The chain is built from TRBV19 and TRBJ2-7, with TRBD1 as a possible D gene (8 bases). This CDR3 region has 16 residues. Deletions cut 3 bases from V and 3 bases from J, with 18 bases between. The germline V gene has CDR1 LNHDA and CDR2 SQIVND (reference sequence). The CDR3 region has the DNA TGTGCCAGTAGTATCGGTGGACAGGGACTATTCTACGAGCAGTACTTC. Translation: CASSIGGQGLFYEQYF.

The rearrangement uses TRBV5-5 and TRBJ1-1; D is unresolved. Germline V CDR1 and CDR2: SGHKS, YYEKEE (reference sequence). Trimming cost V 2 bases and J 11 bases, with 13 bases left between them. The CDR3 consists of 12 residues. The CDR3 spells CASSFGEGVAFF. The CDR3 nucleotides read TGTGCCAGCAGCTTTGGGGAGGGTGTTGCTTTCTTT.

This chain connects TRBV9 to TRBJ1-2; D may be TRBD1 (6 bases). The CDR3 extends over 14 amino acids. The germline CDR1 and CDR2 sequences are SGDLS and YYNGEE. V lost 3 bases to trimming and J lost 1 base, with 10 bases between them. CDR3 amino acids: CASSATGINYGYTF. The DNA of the CDR3 is TGTGCCAGCAGCGCAACAGGGATTAACTATGGCTACACCTTC.

The J gene is TRBJ1-3, the V gene TRBV18; D is undetermined. The V end lost 2 bases, the J end lost 0 bases, and 5 bases lay between the germline ends. The germline V gene encodes CDR1 KGHSH and CDR2 LQKENI. This CDR3 region has 14 residues. CDR3 residues: CASSPASSGNTIYF. The CDR3 coding sequence is TGTGCCAGCTCACCAGCGTCCTCTGGAAACACCATATATTTT.